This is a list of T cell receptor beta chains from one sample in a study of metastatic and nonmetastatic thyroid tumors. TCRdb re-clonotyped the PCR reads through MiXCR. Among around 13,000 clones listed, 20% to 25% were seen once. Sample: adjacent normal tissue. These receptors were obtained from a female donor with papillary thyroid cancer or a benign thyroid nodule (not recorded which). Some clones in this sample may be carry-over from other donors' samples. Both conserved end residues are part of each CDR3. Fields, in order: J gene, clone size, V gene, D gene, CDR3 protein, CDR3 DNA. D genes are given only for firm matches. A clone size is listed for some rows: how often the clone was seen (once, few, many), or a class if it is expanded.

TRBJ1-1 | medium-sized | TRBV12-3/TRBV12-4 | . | CASSLETGVGREAFF | TGTGCCAGCAGTTTAGAGACGGGGGTGGGCCGTGAAGCTTTCTTT
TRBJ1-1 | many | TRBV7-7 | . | CASSLGQNTEAFF | TGTGCCAGCAGCTTGGGACAGAACACTGAAGCTTTCTTT
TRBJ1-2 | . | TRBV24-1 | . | CATSEVGRSNGYTF | TGTGCCACCAGTGAGGTGGGGCGCAGCAATGGCTACACCTTC
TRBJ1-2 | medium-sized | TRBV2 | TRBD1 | CASSETGGFGGYTF | TGTGCCAGCAGTGAAACAGGGGGATTTGGCGGCTACACCTTC
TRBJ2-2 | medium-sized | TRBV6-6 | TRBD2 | CASSYPRTSGYTGELFF | TGTGCCAGCAGTTACCCTCGGACTAGCGGGTACACCGGGGAGCTGTTTTTT
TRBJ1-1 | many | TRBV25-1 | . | CASSDPGGPMNTEAFF | TGTGCCAGCAGTGACCCGGGGGGCCCAATGAACACTGAAGCTTTCTTT
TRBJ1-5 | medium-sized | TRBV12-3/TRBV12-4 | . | CASSFVEYQPQHF | TGTGCCAGCAGTTTCGTGGAGTATCAGCCCCAGCATTTT
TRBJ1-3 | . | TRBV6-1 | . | CASSDRWSGNTIYF | TGTGCCAGCAGTGACCGGTGGTCTGGAAACACCATATATTTT
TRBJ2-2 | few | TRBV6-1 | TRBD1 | CASRRTGNTGELFF | TGTGCCAGCAGACGGACAGGGAACACCGGGGAGCTGTTTTTT
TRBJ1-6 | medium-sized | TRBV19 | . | CASSIRKGSPLHF | TGTGCCAGTAGTATAAGGAAGGGATCACCCCTCCACTTT
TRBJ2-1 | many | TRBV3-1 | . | CASSQLRGNEQFF | TGTGCCAGCAGCCAGCTCCGGGGCAATGAGCAGTTCTTC
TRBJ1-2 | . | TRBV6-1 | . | CASIYSRANHGYTF | TGTGCCAGCATTTATTCCCGGGCAAACCATGGCTACACCTTC
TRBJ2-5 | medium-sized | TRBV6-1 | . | CASSPKQVQETQYF | TGTGCCAGCAGTCCCAAGCAGGTCCAAGAGACCCAGTACTTC
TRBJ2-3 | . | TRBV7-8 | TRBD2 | CASSFLPSGTNTDTQYF | TGTGCCAGCAGCTTTCTTCCTAGCGGGACGAACACAGATACGCAGTATTTT
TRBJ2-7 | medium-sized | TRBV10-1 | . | CASSESNSVLNEQYF | TGCGCCAGCAGTGAGTCTAACAGTGTACTAAACGAGCAGTACTTC
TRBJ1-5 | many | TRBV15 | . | CATSRETWEPQHF | TGTGCCACCAGCAGAGAAACGTGGGAGCCCCAGCATTTT
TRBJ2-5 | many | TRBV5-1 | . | CASSLQDQETQYF | TGCGCCAGCAGCTTACAGGACCAAGAGACCCAGTACTTC